This T cell receptor beta chain came from a study of beta chain features in type 1 diabetes. Study conclusions and caveats: In these data, an HLA type influence on TCRB rearrangement remained unresolved.

Expressed TCRB transcripts were sequenced because the isolated RNA had all been reverse transcribed beforehand. Assay: immunoSEQ multiplex PCR; the TCRdb copy retains only in-frame clones and omits some. The sample lists roughly 400,000 clones, more than 13% occurring once. Germline V gene lookup returns CDR1 MGHRA and CDR2 YSYEKL. Deletions cut 0 bases from V and 1 base from J, with 10 bases between. The length of the CDR3 is 16 residues. Of note for this clone: Antigen: not known.

This clonotype originated in a woman aged 18-29 years in good health. Input material: naive CD4+ T cells from blood. This sequence joins TRBV4-1 and TRBJ1-5; TRBD1 might be the D (6 bases). For the CDR3, the DNA is TGCGCCAGCAGCCAAGAAGGGGGTTACAGCAATCAGCCCCAGCATTTT. It translates to CASSQEGGYSNQPQHF.